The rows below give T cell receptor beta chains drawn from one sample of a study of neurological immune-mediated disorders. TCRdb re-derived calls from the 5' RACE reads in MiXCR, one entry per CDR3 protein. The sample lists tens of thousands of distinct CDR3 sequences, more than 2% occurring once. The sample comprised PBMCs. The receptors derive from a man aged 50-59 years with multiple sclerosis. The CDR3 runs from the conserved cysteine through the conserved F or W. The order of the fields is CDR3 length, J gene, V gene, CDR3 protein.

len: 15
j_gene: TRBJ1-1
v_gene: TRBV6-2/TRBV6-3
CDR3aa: CARDTGQGADTEAFF

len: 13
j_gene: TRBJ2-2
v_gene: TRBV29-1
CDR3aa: CSVDGTATGKLFF

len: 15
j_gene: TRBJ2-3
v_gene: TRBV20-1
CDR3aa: CSALYRAHSTDTQYF

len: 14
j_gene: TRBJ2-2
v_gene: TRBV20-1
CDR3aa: CSASGRSFTGELFF

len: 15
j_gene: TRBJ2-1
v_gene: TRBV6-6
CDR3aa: CASSYPAGEYNEQFF

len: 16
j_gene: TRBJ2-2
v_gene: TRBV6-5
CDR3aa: CASTLLEASGFGELFF

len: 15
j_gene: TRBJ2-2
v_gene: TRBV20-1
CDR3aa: CSAGSAGANTGELFF

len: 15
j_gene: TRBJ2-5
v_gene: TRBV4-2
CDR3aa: CASSQDRGLGETQYF

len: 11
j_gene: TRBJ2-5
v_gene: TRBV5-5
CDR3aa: CASSLRETQYF

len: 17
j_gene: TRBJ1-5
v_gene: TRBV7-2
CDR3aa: CASSLNPPGGEYQPQHF

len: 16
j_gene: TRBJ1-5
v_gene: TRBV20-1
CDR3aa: CSASDFQGMSNQPQNF

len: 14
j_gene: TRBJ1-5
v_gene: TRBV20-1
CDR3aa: CSARPGLGNQPQNF

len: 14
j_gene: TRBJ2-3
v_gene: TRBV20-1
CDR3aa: CSARGAVGEGAQYF

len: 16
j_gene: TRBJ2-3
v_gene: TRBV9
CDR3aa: CASSAGWGDPTDTQYF

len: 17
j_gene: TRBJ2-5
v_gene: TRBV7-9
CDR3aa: CASSLGRWRGPKETQYF